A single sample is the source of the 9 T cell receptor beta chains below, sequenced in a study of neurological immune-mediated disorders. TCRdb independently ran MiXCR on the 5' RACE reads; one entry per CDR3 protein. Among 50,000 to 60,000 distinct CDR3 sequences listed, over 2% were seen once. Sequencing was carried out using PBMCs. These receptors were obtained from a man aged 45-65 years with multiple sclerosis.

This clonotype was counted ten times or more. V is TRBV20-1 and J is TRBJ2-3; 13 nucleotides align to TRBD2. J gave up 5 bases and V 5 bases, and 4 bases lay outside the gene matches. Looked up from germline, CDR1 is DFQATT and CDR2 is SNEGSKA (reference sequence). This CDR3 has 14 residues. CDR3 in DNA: TGCAGTGCTCGACTAGCGGGGGGCCGAGATACGCAGTATTTT. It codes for CSARLAGGRDTQYF.

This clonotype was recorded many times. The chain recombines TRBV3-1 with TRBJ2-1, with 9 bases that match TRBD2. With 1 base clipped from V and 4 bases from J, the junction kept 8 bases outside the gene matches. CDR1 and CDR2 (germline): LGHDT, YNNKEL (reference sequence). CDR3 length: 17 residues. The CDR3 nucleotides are TGTGCCAGCAGCCAAGCGTCTAGCGGGGTTCGGTACAATGAGCAGTTCTTC. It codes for CASSQASSGVRYNEQFF.

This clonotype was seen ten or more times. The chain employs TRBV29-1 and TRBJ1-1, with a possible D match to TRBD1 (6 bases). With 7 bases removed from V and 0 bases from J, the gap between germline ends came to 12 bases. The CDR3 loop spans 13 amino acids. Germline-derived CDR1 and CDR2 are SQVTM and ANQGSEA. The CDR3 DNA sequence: TGCAGCGAACAGGGCCCGTTGAACACTGAAGCTTTCTTT. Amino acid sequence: CSEQGPLNTEAFF. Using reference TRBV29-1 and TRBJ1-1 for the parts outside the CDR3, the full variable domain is SAVISQKPSRDICQRGTSLTIQCQVDSQVTMMFWYRQQPGQSLTLIATANQGSEATYESGFVIDKFPISRPNLTFSTLTVSNMSPEDSSIYLCSEQGPLNTEAFFGQGTRLTVV.

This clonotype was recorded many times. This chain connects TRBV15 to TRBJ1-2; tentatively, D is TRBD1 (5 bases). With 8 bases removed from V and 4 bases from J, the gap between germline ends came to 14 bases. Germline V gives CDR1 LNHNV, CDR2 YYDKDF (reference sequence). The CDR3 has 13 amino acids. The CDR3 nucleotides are TGTGCCACCGCTAAGGGAGGGGTCTATGGCTACACCTTC. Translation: CATAKGGVYGYTF. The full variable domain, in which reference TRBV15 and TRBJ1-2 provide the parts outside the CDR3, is DAMVIQNPRYQVTQFGKPVTLSCSQTLNHNVMYWYQQKSSQAPKLLFHYYDKDFNNEADTPDNFQSRRPNTSFCFLDIRSPGLGDTAMYLCATAKGGVYGYTFGSGTRLTVV.

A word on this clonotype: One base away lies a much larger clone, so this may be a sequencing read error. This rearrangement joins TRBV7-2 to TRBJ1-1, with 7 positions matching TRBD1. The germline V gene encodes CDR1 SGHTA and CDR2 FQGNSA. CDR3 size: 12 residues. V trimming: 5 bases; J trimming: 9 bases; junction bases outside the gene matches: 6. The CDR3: CASSQGQTQAFF. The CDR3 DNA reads TGTGCCAGCAGCCAGGGACAGACTCAAGCTTTCTTT. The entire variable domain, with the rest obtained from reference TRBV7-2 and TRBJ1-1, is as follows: GAGVSQSPSNKVTEKGKDVELRCDPISGHTALYWYRQSLGQGLEFLIYFQGNSAPDKSGLPSDRFSAERTGGSVSTLTIQRTQQEDSAVYLCASSQGQTQAFFGQGTRLTVV.

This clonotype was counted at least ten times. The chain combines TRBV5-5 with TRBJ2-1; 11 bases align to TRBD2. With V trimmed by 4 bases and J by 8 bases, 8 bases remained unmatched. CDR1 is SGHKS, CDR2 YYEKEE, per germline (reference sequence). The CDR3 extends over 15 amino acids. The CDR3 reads CASSALAGAQDEQFF. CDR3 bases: TGTGCCAGCAGCGCACTAGCGGGGGCGCAGGATGAGCAGTTCTTC.

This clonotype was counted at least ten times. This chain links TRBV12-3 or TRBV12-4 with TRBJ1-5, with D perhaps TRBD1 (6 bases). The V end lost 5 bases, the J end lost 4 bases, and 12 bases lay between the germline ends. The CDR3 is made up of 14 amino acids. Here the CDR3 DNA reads TGTGCCAGCAGTCCCAGGGGTGGGAATCAGCCCCAGCATTTT. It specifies CASSPRGGNQPQHF.

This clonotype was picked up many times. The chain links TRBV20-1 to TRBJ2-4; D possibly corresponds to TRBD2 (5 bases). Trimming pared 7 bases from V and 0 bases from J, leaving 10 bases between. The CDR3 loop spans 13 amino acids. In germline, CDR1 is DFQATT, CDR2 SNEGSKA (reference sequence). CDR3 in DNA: TGCAGTGTCCCCGGGGTAGCCAAAAACATTCAGTACTTC. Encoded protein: CSVPGVAKNIQYF.

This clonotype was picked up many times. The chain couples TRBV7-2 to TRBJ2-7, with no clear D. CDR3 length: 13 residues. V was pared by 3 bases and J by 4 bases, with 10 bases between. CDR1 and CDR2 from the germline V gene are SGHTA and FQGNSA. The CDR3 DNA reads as TGTGCCAGCAGCTTTGGATCTCGTTACGAGCAGTACTTC. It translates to CASSFGSRYEQYF. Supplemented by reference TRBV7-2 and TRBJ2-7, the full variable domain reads GAGVSQSPSNKVTEKGKDVELRCDPISGHTALYWYRQSLGQGLEFLIYFQGNSAPDKSGLPSDRFSAERTGGSVSTLTIQRTQQEDSAVYLCASSFGSRYEQYFGPGTRLTVT.